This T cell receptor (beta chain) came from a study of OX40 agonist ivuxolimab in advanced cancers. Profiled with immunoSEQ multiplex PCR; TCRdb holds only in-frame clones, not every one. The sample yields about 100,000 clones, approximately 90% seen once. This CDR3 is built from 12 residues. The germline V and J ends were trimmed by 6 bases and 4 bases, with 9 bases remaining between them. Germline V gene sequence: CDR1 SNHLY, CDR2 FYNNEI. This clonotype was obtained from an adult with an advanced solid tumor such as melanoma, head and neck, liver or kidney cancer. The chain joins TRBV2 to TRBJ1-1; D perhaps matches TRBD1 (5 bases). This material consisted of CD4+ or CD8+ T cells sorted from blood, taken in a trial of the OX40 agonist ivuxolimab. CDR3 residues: CASSQGTTEAFF. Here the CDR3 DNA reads TGTGCCAGCAGCCAGGGTACCACTGAAGCTTTCTTT.